These 5 T cell receptor beta chains were all obtained from the same sample, sequenced in a study of blood T cell repertoires in COVID-19. Clones were sequenced by immunoSEQ multiplex PCR, and TCRdb holds only the in-frame ones, with some missing. The repertoire holds around 220,000 clones, with 70% to 90% as singletons. Sample: peripheral blood. The receptors shown here come from a woman between 40 and 50 years old who had recovered from COVID-19.

The gene calls are TRBV25-1 and TRBJ2-1, with no clear D. The germline CDR1 and CDR2 sequences are MGHDK and SYGVNS. Trimming removed 8 bases at V and 9 bases at J, with 8 bases between. There are 10 residues in the CDR3. CDR3 bases: TGTGCCAGCTCACTCGGTGAGCAGTTCTTC. It specifies CASSLGEQFF.

In its sample, this clone was seen a few times. The chain couples TRBV25-1 to TRBJ2-4; D might be TRBD2 (7 bases). The CDR3 totals 16 residues. CDR1 MGHDK and CDR2 SYGVNS come from the germline V gene. V lost 3 bases, J lost 0 bases, and 12 bases lay in between. The CDR3: CASSDEGGLAKNIQYF. Here the CDR3 DNA reads TGTGCCAGCAGTGATGAGGGGGGGCTAGCCAAAAACATTCAGTACTTC.

The V call is TRBV7-3, the J call TRBJ1-2, with 7 bases matching TRBD1. The CDR3 spans 18 residues. The J segment lost 4 bases and the V segment lost 0 bases, leaving 14 bases of the junction unmatched. Germline-derived CDR1 and CDR2 are SGHTA and FQGTGA. The CDR3 region is CASSLTSNRDRVGYGYTF. The CDR3 region has the DNA TGTGCCAGCAGCTTAACATCAAACCGAGACAGGGTCGGCTATGGCTACACCTTC.

The chain links TRBV6-5 to TRBJ2-1; TRBD2 matches at 8 bases. CDR1 is MNHEY, CDR2 SVGAGI, per germline. The CDR3 totals 16 residues. J was trimmed by 8 bases and V by 0 bases; bases with no gene match: 9. CDR3 DNA sequence: TGTGCCAGCAGTTACTCAGCGGGAGTCAAGGTCCATGAGCAGTTCTTC. This codes for CASSYSAGVKVHEQFF.

Note on this clone: The sample carries other DNA sequences with the same CDR3. The chain links TRBV27 to TRBJ1-2, with TRBD1 matching 7 bases. Germline V lookup: CDR1 MNHEY, CDR2 SMNVEV (reference sequence). This CDR3 region has 14 residues. V shed 0 bases, J shed 6 bases, and the junction held 4 bases outside the gene matches. The CDR3 DNA follows: TGTGCCAGCAGTTTATCGGGGACAGCAGATGGCTACACCTTC. It specifies CASSLSGTADGYTF.